A single sample gave rise to the 13 T cell receptor beta chains below, sequenced in a study of blood T cells in healthy people across ages. Next came a second PCR, run for about 6 to 12 cycles, which used a sample-barcoded 5' primer along with a J-beta primer mix. TCRdb ran MiXCR on the 5' RACE reads and lists one entry per CDR3 protein. In the table there are 750,000 to 950,000 distinct CDR3 sequences, around 25% of which are singletons. This sample was shared with a second study, whose subject was T cells of mothers and their children.

Sequencing input: blood. The receptors come from a boy younger than 18 in good health.

The table lists this clonotype with a few counts. The chain carries TRBV3-1 and TRBJ1-2; no firm D call. Germline lookup yields CDR1 LGHDT and CDR2 YNNKEL (reference sequence). The CDR3 extends over 15 amino acids. V was pared by 2 bases and J by 6 bases, with 16 bases between. In DNA, the CDR3 is TGTGCCAGCAGCCAACCCCAGCCGACACGGGATGGCTACACCTTC. The encoded protein is CASSQPQPTRDGYTF.

The V and J genes are TRBV25-1 and TRBJ2-5, with D perhaps being TRBD1 or TRBD2 (5 bases each). The germline V gene encodes CDR1 MGHDK and CDR2 SYGVNS. The ends were cut back, 2 bases at V and 5 bases at J, with 18 bases in the middle. This CDR3 region has 16 residues. The CDR3 DNA reads as TGTGCCAGCAGTGAACCTATGCAGGGTGCGGGTGAGACCCAGTACTTC. It translates to CASSEPMQGAGETQYF.

This rearrangement joins TRBV12-3 or TRBV12-4 to TRBJ2-2; D unclear. The CDR3 is made up of 18 amino acids. V lost 3 bases to trimming and J lost 1 base, with 18 bases between them. The CDR3 spells CASSFVLTVQRNTGELFF. The CDR3 DNA reads as TGTGCCAGCAGTTTTGTTTTGACCGTACAGAGGAACACCGGGGAGCTGTTTTTT.

This rearrangement joins TRBV10-3 to TRBJ2-5, with 9 bases lining up with TRBD2. CDR3 length equals 16 residues. Germline CDR1 ENHRY, CDR2 SYGVKD. J gave up 1 base and V 0 bases, and 3 bases lay outside the gene matches. The CDR3 is CAISESASGAQETQYF. CDR3 sequence (DNA): TGTGCCATCAGTGAGTCCGCTAGCGGGGCCCAAGAGACCCAGTACTTC.

The rearrangement links TRBV5-5 to TRBJ2-1; TRBD1 matches 7 bases. This CDR3 comprises 18 residues. The J segment lost 0 bases and the V segment lost 5 bases, leaving 14 bases of the junction unmatched. Germline V lookup: CDR1 SGHKS, CDR2 YYEKEE (reference sequence). Here the CDR3 reads CASSFRPTGPYSYNEQFF. CDR3 DNA: TGTGCCAGCAGTTTTCGCCCGACAGGGCCATACTCCTACAATGAGCAGTTCTTC.

CDR3 loop: CASSQGGQGLITTEAFF. CDR3 nucleotides: TGTGCCAGCAGCCAAGGGGGCCAGGGTCTCATCACCACTGAAGCTTTCTTT. The chain uses TRBV7-3 and TRBJ1-1, with 7 nucleotides matching TRBD1. The CDR3 has 17 residues. V lost 5 bases and J lost 4; bases outside the gene matches: 16. Germline values: CDR1 SGHTA, CDR2 FQGTGA. Looking up the rest from reference TRBV7-3 and TRBJ1-1 gives the full variable domain: GAGVSQTPSNKVTEKGKYVELRCDPISGHTALYWYRQSLGQGPEFLIYFQGTGAADDSGLPNDRFFAVRPEGSVSTLKIQRTERGDSAVYLCASSQGGQGLITTEAFFGQGTRLTVV.

As regards this clonotype: At one of its ends the junction is not consistent with the germline gene, which may arise from a read error. The chain links TRBV3-1 to TRBJ2-5; perhaps TRBD1 as D (5 bases). Germline CDR1 and CDR2: LGHDT and YNNKEL (reference sequence). The length of the CDR3 is 11 residues. This chain's CDR3 is CASSQGYRSDF. The CDR3, as DNA: TGTGCCAGCAGCCAAGGTTACAGGTCGGACTTC.

This clonotype turned up a few times. The chain employs TRBV28 and TRBJ1-1; D is possibly TRBD1 (5 bases). V dropped 5 bases and J dropped 1 base, with 11 bases sitting between them. This CDR3 comprises 14 residues. From germline, CDR1 is MDHEN and CDR2 SYDVKM. The CDR3 sequence is CASSKGRKNTEAFF. The CDR3 bases are TGTGCCAGCAGTAAGGGACGTAAGAACACTGAAGCTTTCTTT.

This chain joins TRBV20-1 and TRBJ1-4; D gene ambiguous. The CDR3 runs to 14 residues. Trimming took off 4 bases at V and 8 bases at J, with 17 bases between the two ends. Per germline, CDR1 DFQATT and CDR2 SNEGSKA (reference sequence). The DNA of the CDR3 is TGCAGTGCTACCTACATGACCTCAGGAGAAAAACTGTTTTTT. Amino acids: CSATYMTSGEKLFF.

This chain connects TRBV2 to TRBJ2-5; no clear D. V dropped 7 bases and J dropped 1 base, with 10 bases sitting between them. In germline, CDR1 is SNHLY, CDR2 FYNNEI. This CDR3 is 13 amino acids long. This CDR3 reads CASMSAGQETQYF. In DNA form, the CDR3 reads TGTGCCAGCATGTCAGCCGGCCAAGAGACCCAGTACTTC.

The CDR3 DNA reads as TGTGCCAGCAGCTGGGACAGGGGTCTAAATCAGCCCCAGCATTTT. Amino acids: CASSWDRGLNQPQHF. The chain links TRBV11-2 to TRBJ1-5; the match to TRBD1 covers 10 bases. Germline CDR1 reads SGHAT; CDR2 reads FQNNGV. The CDR3 runs to 15 residues. V gave up 4 bases and J gave up 4 bases; unmatched junction bases: 4.

V and J are TRBV6-2 or TRBV6-3 and TRBJ2-7, with no clear D. The CDR3 runs to 14 residues. In germline, CDR1 is MNHEY, CDR2 SVGEGT. Trimming left V 4 bases short and J 0 bases short, with 10 bases between. The CDR3 nucleotides are TGTGCCAGCAGTTTCGACATAGACTCCTACGAGCAGTACTTC. It yields the protein CASSFDIDSYEQYF.

A few counts support this clonotype. One end of the junction varies from germline; a read error may be responsible. The chain joins TRBV27 to TRBJ2-7, with TRBD1 matching 9 bases. This CDR3 spans 15 amino acids. Germline assignment: CDR1 MNHEY and CDR2 SMNVEV (reference sequence). The CDR3 reads CASSGTGQWSYEQCF. The CDR3 DNA reads as TGTGCCAGCAGTGGGACAGGGCAATGGTCCTACGAGCAGTGCTTC.